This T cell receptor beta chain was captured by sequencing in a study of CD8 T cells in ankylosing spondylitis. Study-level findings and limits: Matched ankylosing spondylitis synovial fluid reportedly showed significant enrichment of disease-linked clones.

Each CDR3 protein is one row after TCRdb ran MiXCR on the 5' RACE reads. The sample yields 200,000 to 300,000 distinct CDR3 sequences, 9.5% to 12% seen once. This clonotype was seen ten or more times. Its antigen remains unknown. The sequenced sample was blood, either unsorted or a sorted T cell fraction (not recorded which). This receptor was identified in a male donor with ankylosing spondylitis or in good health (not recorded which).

CDR3 bases: TGCAGTGAGTCTGGGAGGGCTACCTACGAGCAGTACTTC. Protein: CSESGRATYEQYF. The J gene is TRBJ2-7, the V gene TRBV20-1, with TRBD2 identical over 7 bases. V dropped 7 bases and J dropped 2; count of bases not matched to a gene: 8. CDR1 DFQATT and CDR2 SNEGSKA come from the germline V gene (reference sequence). The CDR3 extends over 13 amino acids.